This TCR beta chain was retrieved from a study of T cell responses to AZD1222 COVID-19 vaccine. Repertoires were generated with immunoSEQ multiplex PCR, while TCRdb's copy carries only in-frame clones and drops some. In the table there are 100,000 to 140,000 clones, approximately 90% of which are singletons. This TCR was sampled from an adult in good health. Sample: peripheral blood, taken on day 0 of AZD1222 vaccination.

In nucleotides, the CDR3 is TGTGCCAGCAGCTTAGAATCCCGCCGAGGCTACACCTTC. Protein product: CASSLESRRGYTF. The chain recombines TRBV7-8 with TRBJ1-2; D ambiguous. Germline CDR1 SGHVS, CDR2 FQNEAQ. V dropped 1 base and J dropped 8 bases, with 11 bases sitting between them. This CDR3 is built from 13 residues.